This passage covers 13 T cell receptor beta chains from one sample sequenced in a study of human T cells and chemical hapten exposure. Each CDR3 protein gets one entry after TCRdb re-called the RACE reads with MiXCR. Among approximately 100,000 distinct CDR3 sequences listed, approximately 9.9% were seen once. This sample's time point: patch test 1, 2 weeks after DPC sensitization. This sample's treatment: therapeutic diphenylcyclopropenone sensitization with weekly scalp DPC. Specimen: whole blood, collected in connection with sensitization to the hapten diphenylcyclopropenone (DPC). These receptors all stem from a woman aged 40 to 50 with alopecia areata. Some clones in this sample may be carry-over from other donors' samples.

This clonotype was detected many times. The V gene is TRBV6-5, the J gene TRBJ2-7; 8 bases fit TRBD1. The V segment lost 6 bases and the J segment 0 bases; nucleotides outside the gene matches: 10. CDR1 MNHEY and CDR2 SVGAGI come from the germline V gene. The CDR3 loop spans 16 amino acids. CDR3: CASRENRGDLSYEQYF. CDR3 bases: TGTGCCAGCAGAGAGAACAGGGGGGACCTCTCCTACGAGCAGTACTTC.

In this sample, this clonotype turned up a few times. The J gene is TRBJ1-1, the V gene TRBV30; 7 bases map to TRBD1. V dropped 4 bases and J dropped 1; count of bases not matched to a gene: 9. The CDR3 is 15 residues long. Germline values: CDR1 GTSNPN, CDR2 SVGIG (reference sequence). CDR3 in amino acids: CAWTATGAPNTEAFF. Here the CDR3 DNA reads TGTGCCTGGACTGCTACAGGGGCTCCGAACACTGAAGCTTTCTTT.

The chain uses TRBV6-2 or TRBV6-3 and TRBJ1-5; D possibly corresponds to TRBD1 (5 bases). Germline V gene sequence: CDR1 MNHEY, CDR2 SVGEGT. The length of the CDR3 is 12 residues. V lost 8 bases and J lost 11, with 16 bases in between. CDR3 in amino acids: CASDSSFPAQHF. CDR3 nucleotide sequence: TGTGCCAGCGACAGCTCTTTCCCAGCCCAGCATTTT.

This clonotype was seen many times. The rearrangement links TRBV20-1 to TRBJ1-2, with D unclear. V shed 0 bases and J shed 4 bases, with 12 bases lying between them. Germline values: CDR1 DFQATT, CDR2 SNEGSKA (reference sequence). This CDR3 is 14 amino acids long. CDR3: CSAREEGAFYGYTF. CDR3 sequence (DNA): TGCAGTGCTAGAGAGGAGGGAGCGTTCTATGGCTACACCTTC.

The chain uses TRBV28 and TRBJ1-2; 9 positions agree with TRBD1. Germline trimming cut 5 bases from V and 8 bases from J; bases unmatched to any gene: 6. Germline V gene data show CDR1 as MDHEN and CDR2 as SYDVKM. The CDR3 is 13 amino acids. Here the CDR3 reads CASSPSDRGGYTF. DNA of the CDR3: TGTGCCAGCAGTCCCTCGGACAGGGGAGGCTACACCTTC.

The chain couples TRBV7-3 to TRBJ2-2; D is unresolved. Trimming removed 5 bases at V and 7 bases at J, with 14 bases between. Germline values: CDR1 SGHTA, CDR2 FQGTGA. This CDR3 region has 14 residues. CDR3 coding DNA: TGTGCCAGCAGCCCATGGACGGGTGGCGGGGAGCTGTTTTTT. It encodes CASSPWTGGGELFF.

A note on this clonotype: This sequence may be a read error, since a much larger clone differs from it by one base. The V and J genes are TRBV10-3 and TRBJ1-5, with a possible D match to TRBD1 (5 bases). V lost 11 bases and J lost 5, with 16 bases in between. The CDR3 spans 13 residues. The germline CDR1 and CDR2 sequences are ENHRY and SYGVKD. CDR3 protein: CASRRDEDQPQHF. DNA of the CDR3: TGTGCCTCCAGGCGGGACGAAGATCAGCCCCAGCATTTT.

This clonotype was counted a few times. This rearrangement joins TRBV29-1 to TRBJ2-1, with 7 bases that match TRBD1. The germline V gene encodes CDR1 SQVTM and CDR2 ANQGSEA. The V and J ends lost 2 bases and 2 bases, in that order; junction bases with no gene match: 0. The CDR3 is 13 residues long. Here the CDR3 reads CSVEQGAYNEQFF. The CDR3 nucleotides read TGCAGCGTTGAACAGGGGGCCTACAATGAGCAGTTCTTC.

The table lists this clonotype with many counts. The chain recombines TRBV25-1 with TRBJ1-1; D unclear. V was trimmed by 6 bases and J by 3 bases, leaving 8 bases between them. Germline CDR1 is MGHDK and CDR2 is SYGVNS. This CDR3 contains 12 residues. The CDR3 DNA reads TGTGCCAGCAGCAGATGGGACACTGAAGCTTTCTTT. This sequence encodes CASSRWDTEAFF. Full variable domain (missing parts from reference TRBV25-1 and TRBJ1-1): EADIYQTPRYLVIGTGKKITLECSQTMGHDKMYWYQQDPGMELHLIHYSYGVNSTEKGDLSSESTVSRIRTEHFPLTLESARPSHTSQYLCASSRWDTEAFFGQGTRLTVV.

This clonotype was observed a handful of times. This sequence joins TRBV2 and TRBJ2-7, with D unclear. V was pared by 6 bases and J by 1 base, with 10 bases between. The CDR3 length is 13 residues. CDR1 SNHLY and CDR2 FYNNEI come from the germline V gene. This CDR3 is CASSADGSYEQYF. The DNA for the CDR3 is TGTGCCAGCAGCGCGGACGGATCCTACGAGCAGTACTTC.

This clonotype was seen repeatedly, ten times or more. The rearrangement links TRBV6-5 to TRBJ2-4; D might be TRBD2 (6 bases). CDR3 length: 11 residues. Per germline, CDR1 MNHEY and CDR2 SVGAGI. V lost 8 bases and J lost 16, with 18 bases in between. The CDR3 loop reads CASAQTGRRYF. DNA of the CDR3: TGTGCCAGCGCGCAAACCGGGAGACGTTACTTC.

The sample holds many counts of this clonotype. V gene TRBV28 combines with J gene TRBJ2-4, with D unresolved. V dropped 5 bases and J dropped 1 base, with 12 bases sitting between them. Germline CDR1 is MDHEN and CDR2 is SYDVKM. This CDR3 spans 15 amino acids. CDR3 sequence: CASSLPPAAKNIQYF. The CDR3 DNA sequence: TGTGCCAGCAGTCTCCCGCCGGCGGCCAAAAACATTCAGTACTTC.

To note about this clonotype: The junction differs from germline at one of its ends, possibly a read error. CDR3 DNA sequence: TGCGCCAGCAGCTTCACAGGGGCGGATGAAAAACTGTTTTTT. It is translated as CASSFTGADEKLFF. The chain joins TRBV11-2 to TRBJ1-4, with 7 positions matching TRBD1. Per the germline V gene, CDR1 is SGHAT and CDR2 is FQNNGV. The CDR3 has 14 amino acids. Full variable domain (missing parts from reference TRBV11-2 and TRBJ1-4): EAGVAQSPRYKIIEKRQSVAFWCNPISGHATLYWYQQILGQGPKLLIQFQNNGVVDDSQLPKDRFSAERLKGVDSTLKIQPAKLEDSAVYLCASSFTGADEKLFFGSGTQLSVL.